This T cell receptor (beta chain) originates from a study of blood T cell repertoires in COVID-19 (TCRdb year 2020). Study-level background: Collaborator samples came from the United States, Italy and Spain and covered acute and convalescent phases of COVID-19. Deeply sampled blood TCRbeta repertoires from subjects exposed to, actively infected with, or recovered from COVID-19 were included in the dataset. The samples were drawn from the first 160 participants of the ongoing ImmuneRACE study and from 1,254 subjects provided by 6 global collaborators. Where HLA class I and class II types were available, the types were taken from metadata supplied by the sample provider, not from assay-based typing. A freely available public database, intended as a resource for researchers studying the immune response to SARS-CoV-2, is where the repertoires were released. Nearly every sample came with metadata listing a de-identified subject ID, COVID-19 status, age in years and sex. The prospective study material was composed of cDNA or gDNA derived from T cells, B-cell-depleted T cells, or PBMCs. The paper's findings and limits, for the study overall: The amount of clinical and demographic metadata varied by source and participant and was provided uncurated.

TCRbeta CDR3 regions were amplified from genomic DNA using the immunoSEQ Assay, a bias-controlled multiplex PCR. Per the source publication's procedure: The number of nucleated cells in each sample was estimated from the amplification of reference gene primers within the assay. To quantify the absolute abundance of each unique TCRbeta CDR3 rearrangement, sequence reads were collapsed and filtered. For each sample, productive Simpson clonality was calculated as the square root of Simpson's diversity index over productive rearrangements. What TCRdb holds here is the immuneACCESS table cut down to in-frame rearrangements. Part of the clones is not present; checked against another copy, under half of the missing clones reflect an unresolved V gene, and the others are unexplained. That table is the source of V, J and clone size, and D and trimming were worked out from the DNA. The sample contains 150,000 to 200,000 clones, around 81% of them found a single time. 9.5% to 11% of the sample comes from the top ten.

Whole blood was collected in K2EDTA tubes by collaborating institutions according to the institutions' own protocols. For TCRbeta analysis, collaborators shipped samples as frozen whole blood, isolated PBMCs, or DNA extracted from either of those sample types. About this clone: Its target antigen remains unknown. Qualities for individual bases were not recorded, and no much larger clone is one base off.

CDR1 and CDR2, looked up from the germline V gene, are SGHTA and FQGNSA. V is cut back by 2 bases and J by 5 bases, with 5 bases in the junction unmatched. The CDR3, from cysteine to phenylalanine, totals 16 residues. The kept DNA is CDR3 alone, 48 bases in frame from the first base. The receptor was isolated from a man aged 55 to 70 with active or convalescent COVID-19. Rearrangement joined TRBV7-2 to TRBJ1-6; TRBD1 matches 8 bases in the middle. Sequencing was performed on peripheral blood. CDR3 sequence: CASSLRTGSHNSPLHF. The nucleotides are TGTGCCAGCAGCTTAAGGACAGGGTCCCATAATTCACCCCTCCACTTT.